The T cell receptor (beta chain) under discussion was sequenced for a study of technical replicates of blood from four donors. The method was immunoSEQ multiplex PCR; TCRdb's version includes in-frame clones alone and lacks a portion of them. The repertoire holds about 17,000 clones, 70% to 85% seen once, with about a tenth in the top ten. V was pared by 6 bases and J by 5 bases, with 17 bases between. The V gene's germline CDR1 is SGHRS and CDR2 YFSETQ. This CDR3 contains 14 residues. Input material: PBMCs. The V gene is TRBV5-1, the J gene TRBJ1-1, with a tentative D call TRBD1 (5 bases). This TCR came from a human donor in good health. Some clones in this sample may be carry-over from other donors' samples. The CDR3 spells CASNGNGAETEAFF. The CDR3 DNA is TGCGCCAGCAATGGTAATGGGGCGGAGACTGAAGCTTTCTTT.